This T cell receptor (beta chain) stems from a study of blood T cells in healthy people across ages. A word on this clonotype: Antigen unknown.

Sample-barcoded 5' priming and a J-beta primer mix drove a second PCR of roughly 6 to 12 cycles. Any given sample supplied a minimum of 3 million CDR3-containing paired-end reads. TCRdb processed the 5' RACE reads anew with MiXCR; each CDR3 protein has one entry. The repertoire holds under 950,000 distinct CDR3 sequences, with about 20% as singletons. Whole-study findings and limits: Because donor CMV status was unknown, expanded clonotype changes were possibly confounded.

The receptor's source is a man in his 70s in good health. Sequenced: blood.

As DNA, the CDR3 is TGCAGTGCTAGAGATTGGGGAACAGAGCAGCCTGGGTACTTC. It is translated as CSARDWGTEQPGYF. V gene TRBV20-1 combines with J gene TRBJ2-7; no reliable D call. This CDR3 contains 14 residues. The germline gives CDR1 DFQATT, CDR2 SNEGSKA (reference sequence). The V and J ends lost 0 bases and 12 bases respectively, with 21 bases between them.